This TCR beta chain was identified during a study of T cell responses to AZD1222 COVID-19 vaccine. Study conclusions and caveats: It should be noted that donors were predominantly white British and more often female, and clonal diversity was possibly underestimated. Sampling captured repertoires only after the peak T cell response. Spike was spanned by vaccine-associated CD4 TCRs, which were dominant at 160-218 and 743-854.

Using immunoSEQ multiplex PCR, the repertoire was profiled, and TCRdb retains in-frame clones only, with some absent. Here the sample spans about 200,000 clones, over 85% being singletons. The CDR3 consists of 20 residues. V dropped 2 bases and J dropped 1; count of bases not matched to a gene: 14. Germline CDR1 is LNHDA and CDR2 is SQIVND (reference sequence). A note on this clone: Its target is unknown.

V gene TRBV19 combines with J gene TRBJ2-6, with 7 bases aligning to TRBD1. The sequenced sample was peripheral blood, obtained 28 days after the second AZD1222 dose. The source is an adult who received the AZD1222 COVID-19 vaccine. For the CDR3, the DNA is TGTGCCAGTAGTATACAAAGACAGGGAACTGTTCGATCTGGGGCCAACGTCCTGACTTTC. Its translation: CASSIQRQGTVRSGANVLTF.